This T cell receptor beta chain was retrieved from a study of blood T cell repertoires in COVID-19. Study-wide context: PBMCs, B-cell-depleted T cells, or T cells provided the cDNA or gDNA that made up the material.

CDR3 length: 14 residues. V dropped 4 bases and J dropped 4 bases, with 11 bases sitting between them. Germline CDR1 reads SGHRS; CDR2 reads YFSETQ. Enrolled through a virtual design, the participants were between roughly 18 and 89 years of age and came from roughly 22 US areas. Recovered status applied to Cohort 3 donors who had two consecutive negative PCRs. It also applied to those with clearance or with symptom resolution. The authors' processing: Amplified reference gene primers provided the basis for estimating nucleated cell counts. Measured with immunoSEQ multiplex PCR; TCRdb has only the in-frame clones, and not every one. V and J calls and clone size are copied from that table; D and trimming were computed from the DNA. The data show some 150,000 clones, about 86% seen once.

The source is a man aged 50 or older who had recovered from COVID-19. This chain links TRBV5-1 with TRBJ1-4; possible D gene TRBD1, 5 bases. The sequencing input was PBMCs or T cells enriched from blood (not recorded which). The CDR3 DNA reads TGCGCCAGCAGCCAGTCGGGGGTTAATGAAAAACTGTTTTTT. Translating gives CASSQSGVNEKLFF.